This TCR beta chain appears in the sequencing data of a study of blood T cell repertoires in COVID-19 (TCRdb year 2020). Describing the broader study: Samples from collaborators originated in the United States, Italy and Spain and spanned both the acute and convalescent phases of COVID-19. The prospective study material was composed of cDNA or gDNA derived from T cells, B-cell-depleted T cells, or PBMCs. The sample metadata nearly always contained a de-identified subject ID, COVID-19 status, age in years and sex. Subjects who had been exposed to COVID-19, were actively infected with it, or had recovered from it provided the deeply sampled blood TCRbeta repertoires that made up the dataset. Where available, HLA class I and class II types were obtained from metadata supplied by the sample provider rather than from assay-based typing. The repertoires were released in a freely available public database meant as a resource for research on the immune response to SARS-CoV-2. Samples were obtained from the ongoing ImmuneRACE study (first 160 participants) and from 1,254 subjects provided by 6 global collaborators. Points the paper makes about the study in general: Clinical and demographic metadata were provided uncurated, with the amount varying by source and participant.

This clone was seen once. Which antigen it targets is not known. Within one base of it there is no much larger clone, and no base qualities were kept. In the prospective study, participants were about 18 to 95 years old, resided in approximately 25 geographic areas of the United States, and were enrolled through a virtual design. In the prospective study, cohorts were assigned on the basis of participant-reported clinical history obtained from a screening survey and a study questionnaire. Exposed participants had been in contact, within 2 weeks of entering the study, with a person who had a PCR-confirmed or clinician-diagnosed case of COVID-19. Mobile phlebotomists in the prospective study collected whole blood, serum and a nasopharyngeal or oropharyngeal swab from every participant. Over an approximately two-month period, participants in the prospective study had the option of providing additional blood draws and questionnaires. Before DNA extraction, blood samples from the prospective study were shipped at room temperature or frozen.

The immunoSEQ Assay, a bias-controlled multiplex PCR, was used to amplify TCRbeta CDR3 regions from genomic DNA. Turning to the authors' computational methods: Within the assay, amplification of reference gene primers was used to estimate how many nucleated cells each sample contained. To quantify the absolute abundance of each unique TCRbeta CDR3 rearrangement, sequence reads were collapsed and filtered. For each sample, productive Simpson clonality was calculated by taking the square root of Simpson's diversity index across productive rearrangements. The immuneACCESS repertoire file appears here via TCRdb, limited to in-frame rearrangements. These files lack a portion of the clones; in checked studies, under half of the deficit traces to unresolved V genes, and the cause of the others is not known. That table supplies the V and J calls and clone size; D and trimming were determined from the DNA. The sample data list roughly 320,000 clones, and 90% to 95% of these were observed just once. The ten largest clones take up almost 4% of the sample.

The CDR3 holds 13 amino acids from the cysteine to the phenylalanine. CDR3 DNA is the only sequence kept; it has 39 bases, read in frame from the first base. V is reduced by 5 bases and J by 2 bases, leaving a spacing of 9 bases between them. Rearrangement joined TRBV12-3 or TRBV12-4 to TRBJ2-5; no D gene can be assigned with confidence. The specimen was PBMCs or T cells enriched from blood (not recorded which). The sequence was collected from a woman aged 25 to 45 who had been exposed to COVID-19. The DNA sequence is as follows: TGTGCCAGCAGTGAAGAACTTCAAGAGACCCAGTACTTC. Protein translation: CASSEELQETQYF.